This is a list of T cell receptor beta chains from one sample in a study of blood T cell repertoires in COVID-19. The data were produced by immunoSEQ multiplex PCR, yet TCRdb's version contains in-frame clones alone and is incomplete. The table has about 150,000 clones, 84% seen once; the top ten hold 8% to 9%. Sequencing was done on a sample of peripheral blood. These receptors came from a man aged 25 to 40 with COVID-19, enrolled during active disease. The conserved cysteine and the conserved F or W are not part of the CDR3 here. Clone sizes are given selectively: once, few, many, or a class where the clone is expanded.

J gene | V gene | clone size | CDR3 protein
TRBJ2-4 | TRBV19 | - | ASWGGLTKNIQY
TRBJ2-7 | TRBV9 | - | ASSVGGRLAYEQY
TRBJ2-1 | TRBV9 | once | ASSVATGTSGQDEQF
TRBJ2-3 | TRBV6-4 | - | ASSRLAGDRADTQY
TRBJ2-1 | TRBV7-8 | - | ASSHRLAGVSEQF
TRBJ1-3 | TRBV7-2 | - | ASSITATSGNTIY
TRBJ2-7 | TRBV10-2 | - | ASSDSEQY
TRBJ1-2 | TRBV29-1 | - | SAIEGERHYGYT
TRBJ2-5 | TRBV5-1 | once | ASSLGYGISGRETQY
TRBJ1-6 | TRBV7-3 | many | ASSCPGTGASPLH
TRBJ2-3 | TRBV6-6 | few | ASSYSIGGGDTQY
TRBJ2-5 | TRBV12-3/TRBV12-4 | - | ASRGGGRETQY
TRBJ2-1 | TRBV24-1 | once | ATSEAPLGAYNEQF
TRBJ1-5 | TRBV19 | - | ASSILPGQGVQPQH
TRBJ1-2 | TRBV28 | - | ASSPGQGVGGYT
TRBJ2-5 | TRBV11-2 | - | ASSLDGTRQETQY
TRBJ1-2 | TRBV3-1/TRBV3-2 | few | ASSPHYVDGYT
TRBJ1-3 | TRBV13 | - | ASSSPGQGPGNTIY
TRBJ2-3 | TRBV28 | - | ASSPSNTDTQY
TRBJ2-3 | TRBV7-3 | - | ASSTLAATDTQY
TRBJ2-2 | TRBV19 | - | ASRNSEELF
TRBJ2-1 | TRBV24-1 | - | ATSDPRTSGLEQF
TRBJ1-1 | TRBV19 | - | ASRGRGVNTEAF
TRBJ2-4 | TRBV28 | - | ASSLLGRIGKNIQY
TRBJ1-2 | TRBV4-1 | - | ASSQTTGNYGYT
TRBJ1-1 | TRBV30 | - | AWRLQGAGAEAF
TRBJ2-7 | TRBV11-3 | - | ASSRGGSGKSYEQY
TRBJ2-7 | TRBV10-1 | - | ASSDSRYEQY
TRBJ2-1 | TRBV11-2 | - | ASSLKGTSGFSEQF
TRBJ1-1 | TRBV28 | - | ASSLLNLNTEAF
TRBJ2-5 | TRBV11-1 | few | ASSLVGSGGGETQY
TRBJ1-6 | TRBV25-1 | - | ASSDSTGRSPLH
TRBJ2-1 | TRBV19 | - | ASSTLAGGYNEQF
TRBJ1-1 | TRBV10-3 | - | AISPSDDTEAF
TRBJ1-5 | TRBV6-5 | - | ASSYDRSTNQPQH
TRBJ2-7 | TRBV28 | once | ASSRRDSHYEQY
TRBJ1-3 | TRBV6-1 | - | ASSEAGSLSGNTIY